Included here is one T cell receptor (beta chain) sequence, with context. Its antigen remains unidentified. It was patients with CD8+CD57+ cell expansion by flow cytometry who were chosen for sequencing. The data are from a study of CD8+CD57+ T cells in acquired aplastic anemia. Notes on the study in general: Patients and controls were not found to differ significantly in CD8+ Simpson's diversity.

The study profiled TCR beta VDJ and CDR3 using genomic DNA as template. TCRdb independently ran MiXCR on the reads; one entry per CDR3 protein. Of about 200,000 distinct CDR3 sequences detected, 55% to 65% appear once; the ten largest clones hold about 60%. Deletions cut 4 bases from V and 7 bases from J, with 9 bases between. Germline-derived CDR1 and CDR2 are KGHDR and SFDVKD. The CDR3 has 13 amino acids. Input material: sorted CD4+, CD8+, or CD8+CD57+ T cells (not recorded which) from PBMCs. This chain connects TRBV24-1 to TRBJ1-4; D is ambiguous. The receptor was derived from a human donor with aplastic anemia. The CDR3 reads CATSEGGGEKLFF. The CDR3 coding sequence is TGTGCCACCAGTGAAGGCGGTGGTGAAAAACTGTTTTTT.